One and the same sample provided the 21 T cell receptor beta chains below, sequenced in a study of blood T cell repertoires in COVID-19. The method was immunoSEQ multiplex PCR; TCRdb's version includes in-frame clones alone and lacks a portion of them. The sample has a few hundred thousand clones; approximately 91% are singletons. Sequencing was performed on peripheral blood. The receptors come from a woman aged 55-75 years with acute or convalescent COVID-19.

This sequence joins TRBV9 and TRBJ2-3; 10 bases are a match to TRBD2. Germline CDR1 reads SGDLS; CDR2 reads YYNGEE. With 3 bases clipped from V and 2 bases from J, the junction kept 9 bases outside the gene matches. The CDR3 consists of 17 residues. The CDR3 region is CASSALTSGPYTDTQYF. The CDR3 nucleotides are TGTGCCAGCAGCGCCCTGACTAGCGGGCCTTACACAGATACGCAGTATTTT.

The chain employs TRBV9 and TRBJ2-3; maybe TRBD2 (6 bases). From germline, CDR1 is SGDLS and CDR2 YYNGEE. V was cut by 7 bases and J by 2 bases, with 8 bases left in between. The CDR3 spans 12 residues. The CDR3 DNA is TGTGCCAGCCGGAGGGACACAGATACGCAGTATTTT. This encodes CASRRDTDTQYF.

V and J are TRBV28 and TRBJ2-2, with TRBD1 as a possible D gene (6 bases). This CDR3 is built from 15 residues. Germline V lookup: CDR1 MDHEN, CDR2 SYDVKM. V gave up 10 bases and J gave up 8 bases, with 23 bases separating them. The CDR3 is CAITGTNGPMGELFF. CDR3 in DNA: TGTGCCATCACCGGGACAAATGGCCCGATGGGGGAGCTGTTTTTT.

The chain joins TRBV11-3 to TRBJ2-2; a weak D match, TRBD2 (6 bases). V lost 0 bases and J lost 1, with 9 bases in between. This CDR3 is 16 amino acids long. The germline V gene has CDR1 SGHNT and CDR2 YENEEA. The CDR3 nucleotides are TGTGCCAGCAGCTTAGACGGGACTGAGAACACCGGGGAGCTGTTTTTT. It translates to CASSLDGTENTGELFF.

This sequence joins TRBV5-1 and TRBJ2-2; D not resolved. The V end lost 3 bases, the J end lost 0 bases, and 9 bases lay between the germline ends. The CDR3 contains 15 residues. Germline CDR1 and CDR2: SGHRS and YFSETQ. This CDR3 reads CASSSPPANTGELFF. The CDR3 bases are TGCGCCAGCAGCTCACCCCCAGCGAACACCGGGGAGCTGTTTTTT.

The genes are TRBV6-2 or TRBV6-3 and TRBJ2-2; the D gene is possibly TRBD1 (6 bases). Trimming stripped 4 bases from V and 3 bases from J, with 9 bases between. The CDR3 loop spans 14 amino acids. Germline V gene data show CDR1 as MNHEY and CDR2 as SVGEGT. The CDR3 DNA follows: TGTGCCAGCAGTTCGGGACAACACACCGGGGAGCTGTTTTTT. Residues: CASSSGQHTGELFF.

The V gene is TRBV7-6, the J gene TRBJ1-1; D perhaps matches TRBD1 (5 bases). Germline CDR1 reads SGHVS; CDR2 reads FNYEAQ. V gave up 5 bases and J gave up 1 base, with 14 bases separating them. The CDR3 covers 15 residues. DNA of the CDR3: TGTGCCAGCAGCCCTAACCCGACAGAGAACACTGAAGCTTTCTTT. Its translation: CASSPNPTENTEAFF.

The chain combines TRBV7-2 with TRBJ2-3; 12 bases are shared with TRBD2. There are 15 residues in the CDR3. Germline CDR1 SGHTA, CDR2 FQGNSA. The trim removed 6 bases at V and 4 bases at J, leaving 5 bases unmatched. The chain's CDR3 is CASRLGLAGADTQYF. In DNA form, the CDR3 reads TGTGCCAGCAGGCTGGGACTAGCGGGCGCAGATACGCAGTATTTT.

The chain carries TRBV7-9 and TRBJ1-6; possibly TRBD1 for D (5 bases). CDR1 and CDR2 (germline): SEHNR, FQNEAQ (reference sequence). V was cut by 3 bases and J by 10 bases, with 13 bases left in between. This CDR3 is 14 amino acids long. The CDR3 nucleotides read TGTGCCAGCAGCTTTAGCCAGGGCGGATCACCCCTCCACTTT. It specifies CASSFSQGGSPLHF.

CDR3 protein: CASSLSLLQGNYTF. The CDR3 DNA reads as TGTGCCAGCAGCTTGTCATTGTTACAGGGCAACTACACCTTC. The chain recombines TRBV5-6 with TRBJ1-2; perhaps TRBD1 as D (6 bases). The ends were cut back, 1 base at V and 10 bases at J, with 17 bases in the middle. Germline values: CDR1 SGHDT, CDR2 YYEEEE. The CDR3 is 14 amino acids.

The V call is TRBV6-4, the J call TRBJ2-3; D unresolved. The CDR3 loop spans 16 amino acids. V dropped 3 bases and J dropped 1 base, with 14 bases sitting between them. The V gene's germline CDR1 is MRHNA and CDR2 SNTAGT. Written as DNA, the CDR3 is TGTGCCAGCAGTGAGTCTCTAGAGTCCGGCACAGATACGCAGTATTTT. Amino acids: CASSESLESGTDTQYF.

CDR3 sequence: CATSDNPGEQFF. DNA of the CDR3: TGTGCCACCAGTGATAACCCGGGAGAGCAGTTCTTC. V usage is TRBV24-1 and J usage is TRBJ2-1; weak D call: TRBD2 (5 bases). Germline V gives CDR1 KGHDR, CDR2 SFDVKD. This CDR3 has 12 residues. V was cut by 3 bases and J by 10 bases, with 9 bases left in between.

As concerns this clone: Other DNA sequences from this sample encode an identical CDR3 as well. The chain has TRBV28 and TRBJ2-7; 10 bases agree with TRBD2. Trimming took 2 bases from V and 3 from J; bases not matched to a gene: 4. Germline V gene data show CDR1 as MDHEN and CDR2 as SYDVKM. This CDR3 region has 15 residues. The CDR3 bases are TGTGCCAGCAGTTTAGGGCTAGCGGGAGTCTACGAGCAGTACTTC. It yields the protein CASSLGLAGVYEQYF.

The chain has TRBV4-2 and TRBJ2-7; TRBD1 matches at 8 bases. The CDR3 is 15 amino acids. Germline CDR1 reads LGHNA; CDR2 reads YNFKEQ. The trim removed 4 bases at V and 3 bases at J, leaving 8 bases unmatched. The CDR3 region has the DNA TGTGCCAGCAGCCTTAAAGGACAGGGCGTCTACGAGCAGTACTTC. Protein product: CASSLKGQGVYEQYF.

The gene calls are TRBV11-2 and TRBJ1-4, with D perhaps matching TRBD1 (6 bases). Per germline, CDR1 SGHAT and CDR2 FQNNGV. This CDR3 region has 16 residues. Trimming stripped 4 bases from V and 2 bases from J, with 14 bases between. The CDR3 protein is CASSWSQGRTNEKLFF. The DNA of the CDR3 is TGTGCCAGCAGCTGGTCCCAGGGGCGCACTAATGAAAAACTGTTTTTT.

This clone has only a few counts. The J gene is TRBJ1-5, the V gene TRBV28, with 7 bases that match TRBD1. CDR3 length equals 15 residues. Looked up from germline, CDR1 is MDHEN and CDR2 is SYDVKM. Trimming at V came to 3 bases and at J to 6 bases, leaving 8 bases not matched to a gene. Here the CDR3 reads CASSLEQGWGQPQHF. DNA of the CDR3: TGTGCCAGCAGTTTGGAACAGGGGTGGGGTCAGCCCCAGCATTTT. The full variable domain, with the rest looked up from reference TRBV28 and TRBJ1-5, is DVKVTQSSRYLVKRTGEKVFLECVQDMDHENMFWYRQDPGLGLRLIYFSYDVKMKEKGDIPEGYSVSREKKERFSLILESASTNQTSMYLCASSLEQGWGQPQHFGDGTRLSIL.

V usage is TRBV11-2 and J usage is TRBJ1-4, with D maybe TRBD1 (6 bases). Germline V CDR1 and CDR2: SGHAT, FQNNGV. V gave up 4 bases and J gave up 8 bases, with 17 bases separating them. The CDR3 spans 15 residues. The CDR3 DNA reads TGTGCCAGCAGCTCATTGGGGCAGGGGCCCGAAAAACTGTTTTTT. Protein sequence: CASSSLGQGPEKLFF.

J is TRBJ2-1 and V is TRBV19; 10 bases match TRBD2. The CDR3 is 15 residues long. Germline-derived CDR1 and CDR2 are LNHDA and SQIVND (reference sequence). V lost 3 bases to trimming and J lost 9 bases; unmatched junction nucleotides: 8. CDR3 nucleotides: TGTGCCAGTAGTATGGGCAGCGGGAGGGCCCGTGAGCAGTTCTTC. Translated, it gives CASSMGSGRAREQFF.

The chain links TRBV19 to TRBJ2-1; TRBD1 matches 10 bases. Trimming at V came to 3 bases and at J to 6 bases, leaving 11 bases not matched to a gene. CDR3 size: 17 residues. The germline V gene encodes CDR1 LNHDA and CDR2 SQIVND (reference sequence). The CDR3 DNA reads as TGTGCCAGTAGTATCTATTGGTGGGACAGGGGTTCCAATGAGCAGTTCTTC. It encodes CASSIYWWDRGSNEQFF.

This chain uses TRBV5-6 with TRBJ1-3; the D gene is possibly TRBD1 (5 bases). Between the trimmed V and J ends, which lost 4 bases and 0 bases, there was a span of 8 bases. The CDR3 runs 14 residues. Germline V CDR1 and CDR2: SGHDT, YYEEEE. CDR3 bases: TGTGCCAGCAGCGTGGACAACTCTGGAAACACCATATATTTT. Its protein is CASSVDNSGNTIYF. The entire variable domain, with the rest obtained from reference TRBV5-6 and TRBJ1-3, is as follows: DAGVTQSPTHLIKTRGQQVTLRCSPKSGHDTVSWYQQALGQGPQFIFQYYEEEERQRGNFPDRFSGHQFPNYSSELNVNALLLGDSALYLCASSVDNSGNTIYFGEGSWLTVV.

The J gene is TRBJ2-4, the V gene TRBV30; tentative D call: TRBD2 (6 bases). V was trimmed by 3 bases and J by 5 bases, leaving 14 bases between them. The CDR3 has 14 amino acids. Germline CDR1 and CDR2: GTSNPN and SVGIG (reference sequence). The CDR3 is CAWRGLGGQNIQYF. CDR3 coding DNA: TGTGCCTGGAGGGGATTGGGGGGACAAAACATTCAGTACTTC.